This entry lists 24 T cell receptor beta chains sequenced from one sample in a study of blood T cell repertoires in COVID-19. The data were produced by immunoSEQ multiplex PCR, yet TCRdb's version contains in-frame clones alone and is incomplete. The sample lists roughly 240,000 clones, about 88% occurring once. The material sequenced was peripheral blood. Receptors were obtained from a man between 18 and 35 years old with active or convalescent COVID-19.

The rearrangement joins TRBV30 to TRBJ1-4, with D maybe TRBD1 (5 bases). V shed 5 bases and J shed 7 bases, with 14 bases lying between them. CDR3 length equals 13 residues. Germline V gives CDR1 GTSNPN, CDR2 SVGIG (reference sequence). The CDR3, as DNA: TGTGCCTGGGAGACAGTGGGAGGTGAAAAACTGTTTTTT. Encoded protein: CAWETVGGEKLFF.

The chain carries TRBV25-1 and TRBJ1-2, with D possibly matching TRBD1 (5 bases). The germline V and J ends were trimmed by 4 bases and 7 bases, with 13 bases remaining between them. Germline CDR1 and CDR2: MGHDK and SYGVNS. The CDR3 contains 13 residues. The CDR3 is CASSVQGGGGYTF. In DNA form, the CDR3 reads TGTGCCAGCAGTGTGCAGGGCGGGGGTGGCTACACCTTC.

This chain uses TRBV6-2 or TRBV6-3 with TRBJ2-1; D not certain. Germline CDR1 and CDR2: MNHEY and SVGEGT. V was pared by 0 bases and J by 12 bases, with 15 bases between. The CDR3 is 14 residues long. CDR3 amino acids: CASSYSISERGQFF. The CDR3 DNA is TGTGCCAGCAGTTACTCGATTTCGGAGAGAGGGCAGTTCTTC.

This clone was seen just once. The CDR3 protein is CASSFSSGSNPFTDTQYF. The CDR3 DNA sequence: TGTGCCAGCAGTTTCTCTAGCGGGAGTAACCCTTTCACAGATACGCAGTATTTT. V is TRBV27 and J is TRBJ2-3, with 10 bases that match TRBD2. Germline V lookup: CDR1 MNHEY, CDR2 SMNVEV (reference sequence). This CDR3 contains 18 residues. V shed 3 bases, J shed 2 bases, and the junction held 11 bases outside the gene matches.

The chain carries TRBV7-9 and TRBJ1-4; D is unclear. The CDR3 is made up of 10 amino acids. Germline V gene data show CDR1 as SEHNR and CDR2 as FQNEAQ (reference sequence). The germline V and J ends were trimmed by 5 bases and 8 bases, with 3 bases remaining between them. CDR3 region: CASSPEKLFF. DNA of the CDR3: TGTGCCAGCAGCCCAGAAAAACTGTTTTTT.

J is TRBJ1-4 and V is TRBV5-3, with TRBD1 as a possible D gene (5 bases). TRBV5-3 is classed as an ORF, of uncertain function. This CDR3 spans 17 amino acids. Trimming removed 1 base from V and 0 bases from J, with 13 bases in between. The CDR3 sequence: CARSLPPRATTNEKLFF. DNA for the CDR3: TGTGCCAGAAGCTTGCCCCCCAGGGCCACAACTAATGAAAAACTGTTTTTT.

A single count supports this clone. The V gene is TRBV4-1, the J gene TRBJ1-2; D ambiguous. This CDR3 spans 14 amino acids. Between the trimmed V and J ends, which lost 2 bases and 1 base, there was a span of 8 bases. Germline CDR1 is MGHRA and CDR2 is YSYEKL. The DNA for the CDR3 is TGCGCCAGCAGCCAAACGGGTAGTAACTATGGCTACACCTTC. Translation: CASSQTGSNYGYTF.

V gene TRBV18 combines with J gene TRBJ1-4, with 9 bases lining up with TRBD1. J was trimmed by 11 bases and V by 5 bases; bases with no gene match: 3. CDR1 is KGHSH, CDR2 LQKENI, per germline. The CDR3 has 12 residues. This CDR3 reads CASSTDRGKLFF. The CDR3 DNA reads as TGTGCCAGCTCAACCGACAGGGGGAAACTGTTTTTT. Using reference TRBV18 and TRBJ1-4 for the parts outside the CDR3, the full variable domain is NAGVMQNPRHLVRRRGQEARLRCSPMKGHSHVYWYRQLPEEGLKFMVYLQKENIIDESGMPKERFSAEFPKEGPSILRIQQVVRGDSAAYFCASSTDRGKLFFGSGTQLSVL.

V and J are TRBV3-1 (or the pseudogene TRBV3-2) and TRBJ2-7; weak D call: TRBD2 (6 bases). Germline loops: CDR1 LGHDT, CDR2 YNNKEL (reference sequence). The CDR3 is 14 residues long. V lost 1 base, J lost 3 bases, and 10 bases lay in between. This CDR3 reads CASSQAGVVYEQYF. The CDR3 DNA reads as TGTGCCAGCAGCCAAGCGGGAGTGGTCTACGAGCAGTACTTC.

The V and J genes are TRBV9 and TRBJ2-2; TRBD1 is a possible D gene (5 bases). This CDR3 region has 13 residues. Trimming took 0 bases from V and 9 from J, leaving 9 bases between them. Germline CDR1 reads SGDLS; CDR2 reads YYNGEE. Here the CDR3 reads CASSVGADRELFF. The CDR3 coding sequence is TGTGCCAGCAGCGTAGGGGCGGACAGGGAGCTGTTTTTT.

CDR3 coding DNA: TGTGCCAGCAGCTTCGGGGGGACTGGCACAGATACGCAGTATTTT. Translating it yields CASSFGGTGTDTQYF. The chain has TRBV11-2 and TRBJ2-3; the match to TRBD2 covers 7 bases. With V trimmed by 3 bases and J by 1 base, 4 bases remained unmatched. Germline values: CDR1 SGHAT, CDR2 FQNNGV. The CDR3 covers 15 residues.

The chain links TRBV4-2 to TRBJ1-6, with D tentatively TRBD1 (5 bases). Trimming shortened V by 0 bases and J by 0 bases, and 9 bases separated the two germline ends. This CDR3 spans 17 amino acids. Germline CDR1 and CDR2: LGHNA and YNFKEQ. CDR3 in amino acids: CASSQEGLSSYNSPLHF. The CDR3 DNA is TGTGCCAGCAGCCAAGAGGGGCTGAGCTCCTATAATTCACCCCTCCACTTT.

This clone has a handful of counts. The CDR3 DNA reads as TGTGCCAGCAGTGTGGGCTACGTTGGCTACACCTTC. It is translated as CASSVGYVGYTF. The chain carries TRBV2 and TRBJ1-2, with D unresolved. This CDR3 contains 12 residues. Per the germline V gene, CDR1 is SNHLY and CDR2 is FYNNEI. Trimming stripped 4 bases from V and 7 bases from J, with 10 bases between.

This chain connects TRBV5-1 to TRBJ1-2, with 8 positions matching TRBD1. Germline loops: CDR1 SGHRS, CDR2 YFSETQ. Trimming cost V 1 base and J 6 bases; bases outside gene matches: 8. The CDR3 contains 15 residues. In DNA form, the CDR3 reads TGCGCCAGCAGCTTGCCGGACAGGGAACGGGATGGCTACACCTTC. It is translated as CASSLPDRERDGYTF.

The chain links TRBV28 to TRBJ2-4; 8 nucleotides match TRBD1. CDR1 is MDHEN, CDR2 SYDVKM, per germline. The CDR3 runs 14 residues. V lost 6 bases and J lost 8; bases outside the gene matches: 9. The CDR3 nucleotides are TGTGCCAGCAGGCGACCAGGGGGCGCCGACATTCAGTACTTC. It yields the protein CASRRPGGADIQYF. Full variable domain (rest looked up from reference TRBV28 and TRBJ2-4): DVKVTQSSRYLVKRTGEKVFLECVQDMDHENMFWYRQDPGLGLRLIYFSYDVKMKEKGDIPEGYSVSREKKERFSLILESASTNQTSMYLCASRRPGGADIQYFGAGTRLSVL.

The chain employs TRBV9 and TRBJ2-7, with 9 positions matching TRBD2. The CDR3 covers 15 residues. Germline V gene data show CDR1 as SGDLS and CDR2 as YYNGEE. J was trimmed by 4 bases and V by 3 bases; bases with no gene match: 8. CDR3 sequence (DNA): TGTGCCAGCAGCGCAAGAGCGGGAGGCGATTACGAGCAGTACTTC. Its protein product is CASSARAGGDYEQYF.

V and J are TRBV27 and TRBJ2-1, with a possible D match to TRBD2 (6 bases). Trimming removed 3 bases from V and 7 bases from J, with 13 bases in between. Germline lookup yields CDR1 MNHEY and CDR2 SMNVEV (reference sequence). CDR3 size: 14 residues. The CDR3 spells CASSFAGMRNEQFF. The CDR3 DNA sequence: TGTGCCAGCAGTTTTGCGGGGATGCGGAATGAGCAGTTCTTC.

The rearrangement links TRBV19 to TRBJ1-6, with 8 bases lining up with TRBD1. V shed 10 bases and J 13 bases; nucleotides not matched to a gene: 18. This CDR3 has 15 residues. From germline, CDR1 is LNHDA and CDR2 SQIVND (reference sequence). The CDR3 DNA reads TGTGCCACCGGAATGACGGGACAGGCTACTGGTCCCCTCCACTTT. Translated, it gives CATGMTGQATGPLHF.

The rearrangement joins TRBV4-1 to TRBJ1-1, with a possible D match to TRBD1 (5 bases). Germline V gene lookup returns CDR1 MGHRA and CDR2 YSYEKL. This CDR3 is 14 amino acids long. Deletions cut 0 bases from V and 8 bases from J, with 13 bases between. The CDR3 is CASSQDYSGPEAFF. CDR3 in DNA: TGCGCCAGCAGCCAAGATTATTCAGGGCCCGAAGCTTTCTTT.

The chain joins TRBV28 to TRBJ1-2; no reliable D call. Trimming left V 10 bases short and J 6 bases short, with 12 bases between. CDR1 MDHEN and CDR2 SYDVKM come from the germline V gene. CDR3 length: 11 amino acids. The CDR3 coding sequence is TGTGCCACTTTGGGCCTCAATGGCTACACCTTC. Translation: CATLGLNGYTF.

The chain couples TRBV7-9 to TRBJ1-1, with unresolved D. CDR1 SEHNR and CDR2 FQNEAQ come from the germline V gene (reference sequence). The CDR3 has 13 residues. Trimming pared 1 base from V and 1 base from J, leaving 4 bases between. The DNA for the CDR3 is TGTGCCAGCAGCTTAGAGCAGAACACTGAAGCTTTCTTT. The encoded protein is CASSLEQNTEAFF. The whole variable domain, remainder taken from reference TRBV7-9 and TRBJ1-1, is DTGVSQNPRHKITKRGQNVTFRCDPISEHNRLYWYRQTLGQGPEFLTYFQNEAQLEKSRLLSDRFSAERPKGSFSTLEIQRTEQGDSAMYLCASSLEQNTEAFFGQGTRLTVV.

This clone came up many times. The V call is TRBV5-5, the J call TRBJ2-2, with 9 bases fitting TRBD2. The ends lost 1 base at V and 5 bases at J; junction bases unmatched: 6. CDR1 and CDR2 from the germline V gene are SGHKS and YYEKEE (reference sequence). The CDR3 is 16 amino acids. The DNA for the CDR3 is TGTGCCAGCAGCTTGTGGGCGGGAGGGCTTACCGGGGAGCTGTTTTTT. This codes for CASSLWAGGLTGELFF.

This clone has just one count. This chain connects TRBV9 to TRBJ2-2; 9 nucleotides agree with TRBD2. Germline-derived CDR1 and CDR2 are SGDLS and YYNGEE. V was pared by 1 base and J by 7 bases, with 11 bases of the junction left unmatched. The CDR3 consists of 17 residues. This chain's CDR3 is CASSVSLAGDGGGELFF. The DNA of the CDR3 is TGTGCCAGCAGCGTATCATTAGCGGGAGATGGAGGCGGGGAGCTGTTTTTT.

The CDR3 bases are TGTGCCTCCATGGGACAGCTGACTAATGGCTACACCTTC. Translating gives CASMGQLTNGYTF. J is TRBJ1-2 and V is TRBV19, with 7 bases lining up with TRBD1. The ends lost 11 bases at V and 6 bases at J; junction bases unmatched: 12. Per the germline V gene, CDR1 is LNHDA and CDR2 is SQIVND (reference sequence). The CDR3 is 13 residues long.